Reported below is one T cell receptor beta chain. The antigen is not known. V dropped 5 bases and J dropped 4; count of bases not matched to a gene: 11. Germline V lookup: CDR1 SGHAT, CDR2 FQNNGV. The CDR3 sequence is 16 residues long. This entry is derived from a study of cytomegalovirus exposure and HLA in healthy donors. Unrecorded immune exposure was likely among donors, who were nominally healthy when sampled. Study-wide results and limits: According to an earlier analysis, most TCR beta V segments yielded productive rearrangements about 87% or about 30% of the time. The majority of TCR sequences were rare, yet some public TCRs appeared in many donors. The listing of 150 to 200 TCR beta chains classed them as cytomegalovirus-associated.

With 60 Vbeta and 13 Jbeta primers, the PCR was carried out. Sequencing used immunoSEQ multiplex PCR; TCRdb keeps in-frame clones, though not all of them. The table has about 150,000 clones, about 80% seen once; the top ten hold around 6.6%. The chain is built from TRBV11-2 and TRBJ2-7, with 10 positions matching TRBD1. Sequencing was carried out using PBMCs. This clonotype was obtained from a woman aged 45-60 years in good health and CMV-seropositive. CDR3 nucleotide sequence: TGTGCCAGCAGCCGCACCGGGACAGGGGTCGGGTACGAGCAGTACTTC. This translates into CASSRTGTGVGYEQYF. Drawing the rest from reference TRBV11-2 and TRBJ2-7, the complete variable domain is EAGVAQSPRYKIIEKRQSVAFWCNPISGHATLYWYQQILGQGPKLLIQFQNNGVVDDSQLPKDRFSAERLKGVDSTLKIQPAKLEDSAVYLCASSRTGTGVGYEQYFGPGTRLTVT.